One sample yielded the 15 T cell receptor beta chains listed below, sequenced in a study of blood T cell repertoires in COVID-19. The method was immunoSEQ multiplex PCR; TCRdb's version includes in-frame clones alone and lacks a portion of them. This sample has roughly 360,000 clones; around 87% occur once, and the top ten carry 1% to 1.5%. The sample comprised PBMCs or T cells enriched from blood (not recorded which). The receptors here all came from a man younger than 45 who had recovered from COVID-19.

Only one count was recorded for this clone. The chain joins TRBV6-5 to TRBJ2-6; 10 positions agree with TRBD1. V dropped 6 bases and J dropped 1; count of bases not matched to a gene: 0. Germline CDR1 and CDR2: MNHEY and SVGAGI. This CDR3 is built from 15 residues. The CDR3: CASRDRGSGANVLTF. The CDR3 DNA follows: TGTGCCAGCAGGGACAGGGGGTCTGGGGCCAACGTCCTGACTTTC.

The chain has TRBV25-1 and TRBJ1-4, with 9 bases fitting TRBD1. This CDR3 comprises 16 residues. V lost 5 bases and J lost 5; bases outside the gene matches: 9. Germline V CDR1 and CDR2: MGHDK, SYGVNS. CDR3 loop: CASSRTGVRVNEKLFF. CDR3 in DNA: TGTGCCAGCAGTAGGACAGGGGTTAGAGTCAATGAAAAACTGTTTTTT.

The CDR3 DNA follows: TGTGCCAGCAGTTCGGGACAGGGGAACACTGAAGCTTTCTTT. It is translated as CASSSGQGNTEAFF. The rearrangement joins TRBV28 to TRBJ1-1; 9 bases line up with TRBD1. Germline CDR1 reads MDHEN; CDR2 reads SYDVKM. This CDR3 has 14 residues. Losses at the gene ends were 4 bases for V and 1 base for J; bases not matched to a gene: 1.

The chain links TRBV7-2 to TRBJ1-5, with 7 bases aligning to TRBD1. The CDR3 consists of 13 residues. The germline gives CDR1 SGHTA, CDR2 FQGNSA. Trimming at V came to 5 bases and at J to 5 bases, leaving 3 bases not matched to a gene. The CDR3 nucleotides are TGTGCCAGCAGCCGGGACAGAGATCAGCCCCAGCATTTT. The encoded protein is CASSRDRDQPQHF.

The V call is TRBV5-1, the J call TRBJ2-1, with TRBD1 identical over 7 bases. The CDR3 sequence is 15 residues long. J gave up 5 bases and V 2 bases, and 7 bases lay outside the gene matches. CDR1 and CDR2 from the germline V gene are SGHRS and YFSETQ. Here the CDR3 DNA reads TGCGCCAGCAGCTTCGGGCAGGGGGTCAACAATGAGCAGTTCTTC. This encodes CASSFGQGVNNEQFF.

V usage is TRBV6-6 and J usage is TRBJ1-2; 7 bases line up with TRBD1. V dropped 6 bases and J dropped 4; count of bases not matched to a gene: 8. Germline CDR1 reads MNHNY; CDR2 reads SVGAGI (reference sequence). The CDR3 is 14 amino acids. The CDR3 is CASRHQGGPYGYTF. DNA of the CDR3: TGTGCCAGCAGGCACCAGGGGGGCCCCTATGGCTACACCTTC.

The genes are TRBV5-1 and TRBJ1-1, with no clear D. V was shortened by 1 base and J by 2 bases, with 6 bases between the two germline ends. CDR1 is SGHRS, CDR2 YFSETQ, per germline. The CDR3 runs to 13 residues. The CDR3 sequence is CASSLIVNTEAFF. CDR3 sequence (DNA): TGCGCCAGCAGCTTGATCGTAAACACTGAAGCTTTCTTT.

A word on this clone: Other DNA sequences in this sample translate to the same CDR3. The rearrangement joins TRBV30 to TRBJ1-5; D may be TRBD1 (6 bases). Germline loops: CDR1 GTSNPN, CDR2 SVGIG (reference sequence). CDR3 length: 13 residues. V lost 2 bases, J lost 6 bases, and 11 bases lay in between. CDR3 sequence reads: CAWSQGSGQPQHF. In DNA form, the CDR3 reads TGTGCCTGGAGTCAGGGGAGCGGTCAGCCCCAGCATTTT.

The chain recombines TRBV19 with TRBJ1-1; no reliable D call. Trimming removed 4 bases from V and 4 bases from J, with 19 bases in between. Germline V CDR1 and CDR2: LNHDA, SQIVND (reference sequence). The CDR3 contains 16 residues. DNA for the CDR3: TGTGCCAGTAGTACTCACCGCCGGGGTTCGGGCACTGAAGCTTTCTTT. Protein: CASSTHRRGSGTEAFF.

The J gene is TRBJ1-1, the V gene TRBV10-3; D gene ambiguous. Per the germline V gene, CDR1 is ENHRY and CDR2 is SYGVKD. Between the trimmed V and J ends, which lost 4 bases and 7 bases, there was a span of 16 bases. This CDR3 comprises 14 residues. CDR3 loop: CAISANYDSLEAFF. In nucleotides, the CDR3 is TGTGCCATCAGTGCGAACTATGATTCTCTTGAAGCTTTCTTT.

The chain is built from TRBV3-1 (or the pseudogene TRBV3-2) and TRBJ2-3; 12 bases are a match to TRBD2. The CDR3 is 16 amino acids. Germline assignment: CDR1 LGHDT and CDR2 YNNKEL (reference sequence). The J segment lost 2 bases and the V segment lost 4 bases, leaving 4 bases of the junction unmatched. The CDR3 spells CASSRGLAGLTDTQYF. For the CDR3, the DNA is TGTGCCAGCAGCCGAGGACTAGCGGGGCTCACAGATACGCAGTATTTT.

The chain joins TRBV7-8 to TRBJ1-1, with TRBD1 as a possible D gene (5 bases). The V gene's germline CDR1 is SGHVS and CDR2 FQNEAQ. Trimming pared 1 base from V and 0 bases from J, leaving 9 bases between. The CDR3 consists of 15 residues. The CDR3 region is CASSLDVGLNTEAFF. As DNA, the CDR3 is TGTGCCAGCAGCTTAGATGTGGGGCTGAACACTGAAGCTTTCTTT.

The J gene is TRBJ2-7, the V gene TRBV5-1, with a possible D match to TRBD1 (6 bases). This CDR3 has 15 residues. The germline V gene encodes CDR1 SGHRS and CDR2 YFSETQ. Trimming removed 4 bases at V and 2 bases at J, with 16 bases between. The CDR3 nucleotides are TGCGCCAGCAGCCAGGCTGGGACACCTCCCTACGAGCAGTACTTC. Protein product: CASSQAGTPPYEQYF.

J is TRBJ2-1 and V is TRBV30; D is possibly TRBD2 (7 bases). The CDR3 is 16 amino acids. Germline CDR1 is GTSNPN and CDR2 is SVGIG (reference sequence). V lost 2 bases and J lost 4, with 18 bases in between. The CDR3 DNA reads as TGTGCCTGGAGTCGATCGAGGGGGGGCCCGTACAATGAGCAGTTCTTC. As protein: CAWSRSRGGPYNEQFF.

The chain couples TRBV27 to TRBJ1-1; the match to TRBD1 covers 9 bases. CDR3 length: 15 amino acids. Germline CDR1 is MNHEY and CDR2 is SMNVEV (reference sequence). J gave up 6 bases and V 5 bases, and 10 bases lay outside the gene matches. For the CDR3, the DNA is TGTGCCAGCAGTCTGGGACAGGGAAGAGTAGCTGAAGCTTTCTTT. Protein: CASSLGQGRVAEAFF.